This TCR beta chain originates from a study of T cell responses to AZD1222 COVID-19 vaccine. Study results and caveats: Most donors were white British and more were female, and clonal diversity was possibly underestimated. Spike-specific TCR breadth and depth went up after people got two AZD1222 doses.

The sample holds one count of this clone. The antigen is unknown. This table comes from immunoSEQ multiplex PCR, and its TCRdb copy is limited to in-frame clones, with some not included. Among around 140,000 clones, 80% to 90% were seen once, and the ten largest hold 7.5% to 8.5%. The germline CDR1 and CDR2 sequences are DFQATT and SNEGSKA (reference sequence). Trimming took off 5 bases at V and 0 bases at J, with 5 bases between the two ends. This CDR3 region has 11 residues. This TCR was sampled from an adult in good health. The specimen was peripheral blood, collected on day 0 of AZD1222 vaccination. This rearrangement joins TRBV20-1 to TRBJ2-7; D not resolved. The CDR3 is CSAEDSYEQYF. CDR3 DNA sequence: TGCAGTGCTGAAGACTCCTACGAGCAGTACTTC.